This TCR beta chain is from a study of blood T cells in healthy people across ages (dated by TCRdb to the mid-2010s). With respect to the entire study: In model experiments, template switching captured roughly one uniquely barcoded TCR beta cDNA molecule for every two T cells. Four age groups were formed from the donors: young (average approximately 15 years), middle-aged (approximately 40), aged (more than 55) and long-lived (about 75). The study measured age-related changes in TCR beta repertoire diversity using deep sequencing normalized with unique cDNA molecular identifiers. Using the same blood draw, the study looked at two additional independent replicas of 1 million unique cDNA reads for two donors, one aged 18 to 30 and the other aged 80 or older.

The roughly 38 donors, aged 6 to 90 years, were systemically healthy Caucasian individuals from Russia. Ten milliliters of peripheral blood were collected from each donor into EDTA-treated Vacutainer tubes. Ficoll-Paque density-gradient centrifugation was used to isolate PBMCs, with at least 6.5 million per sample. Trizol reagent was used to extract total RNA from PBMCs, with at least 5.5 micrograms per sample. For every donor, flow cytometry on a PBMC aliquot measured the percentage of naive CD45RAhigh/CD27high T cells. The method was 5' RACE. Instrument used: Illumina HiSeq 2500. A second 7 to 11 cycle PCR used a sample-barcoded 5' primer and a J-beta primer mix. Each TCR beta cDNA molecule received a unique molecular identifier from a template-switch 5' adaptor carrying 12 random nucleotides. Each sample yielded at least 2.5 million CDR3-containing paired-end reads. First-strand cDNA synthesis was performed from all RNA using the Mint cDNA synthesis kit, with priming by a TRBC-specific oligonucleotide. After uracil-DNA glycosylase treatment, a first 18-cycle PCR used universal primers M1SS and BC2_uni_R on all cDNA. As for how the authors treated the data: For normalization, 1 million high-quality reads were randomly selected from each sample, with every read carrying a distinct molecular identifier. Instead of being binned into consensus sequences, reads with shared molecular identifiers were discarded. MiTCR, set to a Q25 quality threshold and the strictest error-elimination algorithm, was used for CDR3 identification, clonotype clustering and error correction. Lower-bound total TCR beta diversity was estimated with a nonparametric unseen species model using Euler transformation. TCRdb trimmed the raw reads at Q25, called clones with MiXCR and kept productive beta chains. CDR3 protein duplicates are merged, each entry listing the most common genes and DNA. TCRdb, rather than the study authors, made the V and J calls. This sample holds fewer than 650,000 distinct CDR3 sequences; about 27% were observed only once. The top ten clonotypes cover 3% to 4% of the sample.

Points the paper makes about the study in general: Total diversity estimates from one million sequenced T cells were considered lower bounds and underestimates. Because profiling used bulk unsorted PBMCs, naive and antigen-experienced compartments could not be compared conclusively. A strong correlation was found between observed TCR beta diversity and the percentage of naive T cells measured by flow cytometry. Compared with the aged group, the long-lived group had more naive CD4+ T cells, fewer expanded clones and increased TCR diversity, suggesting age selection. Observed TCR beta diversity per million T cells fell roughly linearly with age, and a significant reduction was already apparent by age roughly 40. The CMV infection status of donors was not known, potentially confounding age-related changes in expanded clonotypes.

In the case of this clonotype: It lacks a known antigen. No much larger clone is present one base from it, and per-base qualities are unavailable.

The germline V gene sets CDR1 to SQVTM and CDR2 to ANQGSEA. Trimming takes 1 base from V and 6 bases from J, and the germline ends sit 18 bases apart. Taken from cysteine to phenylalanine, the CDR3 has 16 residues. The only DNA kept is the CDR3, 48 bases in frame from the first base. The same specimen was also included in a second study, on T cells of mothers and their children. Per that second paper: Nine systemically healthy Caucasian individuals, comprising three mothers and their six children, were included as donors. cDNA synthesis used all of the extracted RNA, with around 1.5 ug of RNA in each 15 ul reaction. In the second PCR, the M1S primer introduced both the sample barcodes and 2-4 random nucleotides. Over 9 million TCR beta CDR3 reads came from each mother, compared with around 3 million reads from each child. Thymic selection shapes the output of TCR recombination in a similar way in related and unrelated pairs, and inherited differences have a minor effect. Normalized repertoire overlap was always found to be slightly, but never significantly, higher in related mother-child pairs than in unrelated mother-child pairs. Persistent microchimeric T cell clones were not detected, at a sensitivity of around 99 clones per million clonotypes. To look for features that set related mother-child pairs apart from unrelated individuals, the researchers ran deep NGS to compare the TCR beta repertoires of mothers and children. On average, the children were about 10 +/- 4 years old, while the mothers were 40 +/- 4 years old. After adapter ligation with NEBNext reagents, the libraries were sequenced on Illumina HiSeq 2000 with 100+100 nt paired-end reads. To prevent cross-contamination, the mother and child libraries were prepared one month apart and sequenced in separate runs. Each donor had between roughly 450,000 and 2,300,000 distinct TCR beta clonotypes identified. Naive TCR beta clonotypes were estimated from low-frequency clonotypes matched to each donor's FACS-determined naive share, without sorting.

Rearrangement joined TRBV29-1 to TRBJ1-4; TRBD1 is perhaps the D gene, given 5 matching bases. Sequenced material: blood. The TCR originated in a boy younger than 10 in good health. Here is the DNA: TGCAGCGTTGAAGTCGGGGGACCGATAGGCTATGAAAAACTGTTTTTT. Translated, it gives CSVEVGGPIGYEKLFF. Beyond the CDR3, the reference TRBV29-1 and TRBJ1-4 genes provide the residues; the full variable domain reads: SAVISQKPSRDICQRGTSLTIQCQVDSQVTMMFWYRQQPGQSLTLIATANQGSEATYESGFVIDKFPISRPNLTFSTLTVSNMSPEDSSIYLCSVEVGGPIGYEKLFFGSGTQLSVL.